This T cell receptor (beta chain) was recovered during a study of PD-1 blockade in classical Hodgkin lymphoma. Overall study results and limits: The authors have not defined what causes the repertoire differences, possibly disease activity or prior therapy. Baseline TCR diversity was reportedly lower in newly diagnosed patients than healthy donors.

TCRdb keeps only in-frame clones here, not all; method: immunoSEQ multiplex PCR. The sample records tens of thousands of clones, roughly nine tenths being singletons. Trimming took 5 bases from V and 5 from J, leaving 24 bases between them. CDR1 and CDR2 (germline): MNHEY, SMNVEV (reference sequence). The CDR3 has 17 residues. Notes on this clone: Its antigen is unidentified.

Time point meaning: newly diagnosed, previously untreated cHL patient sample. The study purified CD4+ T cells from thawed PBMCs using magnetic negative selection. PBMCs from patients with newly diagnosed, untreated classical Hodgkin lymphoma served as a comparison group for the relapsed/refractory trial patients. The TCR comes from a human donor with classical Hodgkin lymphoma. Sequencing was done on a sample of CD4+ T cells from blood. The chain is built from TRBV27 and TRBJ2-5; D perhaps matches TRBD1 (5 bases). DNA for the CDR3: TGTGCCAGCAGTCCCCGACCGGACACAGGCAAAGAGGAGACCCAGTACTTC. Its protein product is CASSPRPDTGKEETQYF.